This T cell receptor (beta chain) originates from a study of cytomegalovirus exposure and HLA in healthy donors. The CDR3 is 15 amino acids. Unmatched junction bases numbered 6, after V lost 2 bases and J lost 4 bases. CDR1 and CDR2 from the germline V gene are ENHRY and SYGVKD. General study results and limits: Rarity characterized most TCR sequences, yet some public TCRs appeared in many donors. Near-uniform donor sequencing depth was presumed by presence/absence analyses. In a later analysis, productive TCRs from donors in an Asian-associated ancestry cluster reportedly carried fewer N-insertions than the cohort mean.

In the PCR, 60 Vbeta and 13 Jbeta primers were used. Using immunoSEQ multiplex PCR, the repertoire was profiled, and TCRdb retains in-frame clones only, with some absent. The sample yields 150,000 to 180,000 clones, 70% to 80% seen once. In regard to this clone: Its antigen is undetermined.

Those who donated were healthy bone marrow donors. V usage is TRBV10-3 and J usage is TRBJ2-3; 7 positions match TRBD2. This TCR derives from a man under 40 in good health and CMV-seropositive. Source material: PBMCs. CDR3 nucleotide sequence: TGTGCCATCAGTGAGGGCGGGAGTGGAGCAGATACGCAGTATTTT. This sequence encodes CAISEGGSGADTQYF.